This T cell receptor (beta chain) was observed in a study of OX40 agonist ivuxolimab in advanced cancers. General notes on the study: Ivuxolimab, which targeted the costimulatory receptor OX40 (CD134), was an agonistic, fully human IgG2 monoclonal antibody. The paper covers the monotherapy dose-escalation part of the phase I ivuxolimab trial, which included N of about 50 patients. Intravenous ivuxolimab was administered to patients every 2 weeks at six dose levels: 0.01, 0.1, 0.3, 1.5, 3 and 10 mg/kg. Peripheral TCRbeta sequencing aimed to test whether ivuxolimab altered TCR sequence diversity and caused clonal T-cell expansion. Patients were allowed to have had prior anti-PD-1, anti-PD-L1 or anti-CTLA-4 therapy, and 40% to 45% of the dose-escalation patients had been treated with checkpoint inhibitors. Partial responses occurred in three dose-escalation patients: two with cutaneous melanoma and one with hepatocellular carcinoma. Among the roughly 54 dose-escalation patients, 19 had hepatocellular carcinoma, roughly 15 melanoma, 9 renal cell carcinoma and 9 head and neck cancer. In the dose-escalation cohort, 70% to 85% of patients were male, and the mean age was 60 years with a range of about 20 to 80.

On this clone: This clone's antigen is unknown. No quality values exist for individual bases; no much larger clone is one base distant.

Patients with a history of autoimmune disease or receiving systemic immunosuppression were excluded from the trial. Peripheral blood for TCR sequencing was collected from all dose cohorts at baseline, on cycle 4 day 1, and on cycle 7 day 1. The samples were drawn from a first-in-human, open-label, multicenter phase I dose-escalation trial of ivuxolimab. Adults with locally advanced or metastatic head and neck squamous cell, hepatocellular, melanoma or renal cell carcinoma were enrolled in the trial. CD4+ and CD8+ T cells were sorted separately from peripheral blood before TCR sequencing. Taken from the germline V gene (reference sequence), the CDR1 and CDR2 loops are SEHNR and FQNEAQ. V sheds 2 bases and J sheds 8 bases, leaving 21 bases between their ends. From cysteine to phenylalanine, the CDR3 is 16 amino acids long. Only the CDR3 DNA stays, 48 bases, in frame from base 1. On the study overall, not on this receptor specifically: Low levels of normalized T-cell clonal expansion were also seen in some patients who did not respond. After ivuxolimab, more expanded clones were found on average in CD8+ T cells than in CD4+ T cells. The antigen specificity of the peripheral T cells that underwent clonal expansion was not determined. At doses of 0.1 to 3.0 mg/kg, clonal expansion of both CD4+ and CD8+ blood T cells was observed from baseline to week 6. Partial responders in the 0.1-3.0 mg/kg groups had among the lowest normalized peripheral clonal expansion, especially among CD8+ T cells.

To sequence the TCRbeta CDR3 region, genomic DNA was isolated from the sorted cells. TCRbeta CDR3 regions were sequenced using the immunoSEQ Assay. Here the immuneACCESS table is served through TCRdb, limited to in-frame sequences with V and J called. Missing clones are a known gap in these copies; in checked studies unresolved V genes cover under half, and the rest lacks a known reason. Present in this sample are roughly 96,000 clones, approximately 80% of which were seen just once. The leading ten clones occupy 4.5% to 6% of the sample. The source of this sequence is an adult with an advanced solid tumor such as melanoma, head and neck, liver or kidney cancer. The material sequenced was CD4+ or CD8+ T cells sorted from blood, taken in a trial of the OX40 agonist ivuxolimab. The chain is assembled from TRBV7-9 and TRBJ1-2, and TRBD1 may be the D gene, going by 6 matching bases. The CDR3 protein: CASSLLGQGPSKGYTF. The nucleotide sequence reads as follows: TGTGCCAGCAGCTTATTAGGGCAGGGGCCAAGCAAGGGCTACACCTTC.